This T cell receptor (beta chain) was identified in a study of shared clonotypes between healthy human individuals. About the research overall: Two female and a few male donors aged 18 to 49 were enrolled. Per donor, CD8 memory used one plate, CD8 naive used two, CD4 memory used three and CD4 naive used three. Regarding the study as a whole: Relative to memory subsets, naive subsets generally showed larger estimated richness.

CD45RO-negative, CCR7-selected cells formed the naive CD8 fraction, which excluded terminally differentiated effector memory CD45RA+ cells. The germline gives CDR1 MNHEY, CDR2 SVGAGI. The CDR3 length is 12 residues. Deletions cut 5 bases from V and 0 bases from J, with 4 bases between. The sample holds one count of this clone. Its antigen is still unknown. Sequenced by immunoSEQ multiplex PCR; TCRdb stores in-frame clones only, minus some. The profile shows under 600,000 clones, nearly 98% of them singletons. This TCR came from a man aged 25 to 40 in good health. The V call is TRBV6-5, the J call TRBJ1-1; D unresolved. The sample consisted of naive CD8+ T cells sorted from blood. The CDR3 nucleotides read TGTGCCAGCAGTAACTTGAACACTGAAGCTTTCTTT. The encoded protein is CASSNLNTEAFF.